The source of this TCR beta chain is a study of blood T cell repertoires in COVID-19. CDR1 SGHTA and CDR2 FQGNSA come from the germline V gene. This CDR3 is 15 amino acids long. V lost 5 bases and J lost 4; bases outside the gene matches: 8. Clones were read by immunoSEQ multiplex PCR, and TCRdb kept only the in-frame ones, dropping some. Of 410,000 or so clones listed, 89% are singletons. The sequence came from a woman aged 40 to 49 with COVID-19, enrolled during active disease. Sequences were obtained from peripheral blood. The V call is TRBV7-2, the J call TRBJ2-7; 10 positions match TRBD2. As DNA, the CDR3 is TGTGCCAGCAGCCCTAGCGGGAGAGGCGAGTACGAGCAGTACTTC. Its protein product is CASSPSGRGEYEQYF. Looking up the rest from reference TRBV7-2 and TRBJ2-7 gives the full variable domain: GAGVSQSPSNKVTEKGKDVELRCDPISGHTALYWYRQSLGQGLEFLIYFQGNSAPDKSGLPSDRFSAERTGGSVSTLTIQRTQQEDSAVYLCASSPSGRGEYEQYFGPGTRLTVT.